These 28 T cell receptor beta chains were all obtained from the same sample, sequenced in a study of regulatory T cells in long-lasting Graves disease. Arm-PCR with iRepertoire HTBI primers amplified the CDR3 regions for these TCR beta libraries. In TCRdb, the multiplex PCR reads were re-called with MiXCR into one record per CDR3 protein. The sample records 360,000 or so distinct CDR3 sequences, 15% to 20% being singletons. Time point here: newly diagnosed GD, antithyroid drugs for less than 3 months. Researchers made the TCR library from RNA that was extracted from PBMCs. In addition, the sample was reused for a study of T cells in Graves' hyperthyroidism and ophthalmopathy.

The sample here was peripheral blood mononuclear cells (PBMCs), taken at new diagnosis, from a patient treated with antithyroid drugs. The source is a woman under 30 with Graves disease.

This clonotype showed up many times. The DNA for the CDR3 is TGTGCCAGCAGTTTCGCAGGGGGCAATGAGCAGTTCTTC. Translating gives CASSFAGGNEQFF. The chain couples TRBV27 to TRBJ2-1; 7 nucleotides line up with TRBD1. V shed 3 bases and J 6 bases; nucleotides not matched to a gene: 2. Germline assignment: CDR1 MNHEY and CDR2 SMNVEV (reference sequence). This CDR3 has 13 residues.

This clonotype was recorded a few times. The chain has TRBV20-1 and TRBJ2-4, with 12 bases lining up with TRBD2. J was trimmed by 6 bases and V by 5 bases; bases with no gene match: 8. Germline CDR1 DFQATT, CDR2 SNEGSKA (reference sequence). This CDR3 region has 15 residues. The CDR3 DNA reads TGCAGTGCTGGACGGACTAGCGGGAAGGGAAACATTCAGTACTTC. It specifies CSAGRTSGKGNIQYF.

The table lists this clonotype with a few counts. Since no conserved phenylalanine or tryptophan closes the CDR3, a read error is the likely cause. This CDR3 reads CASSQDLQATQYL. The CDR3 DNA is TGTGCCAGCAGCCAAGATCTACAGGCAACCCAGTACCTC. This chain joins TRBV3-1 and TRBJ2-5, with D perhaps matching TRBD1 (5 bases). The CDR3 runs 13 residues. V was clipped by 0 bases and J by 8 bases, with 10 bases between them. The germline V gene encodes CDR1 LGHDT and CDR2 YNNKEL (reference sequence).

This clonotype was seen at least ten times. The chain recombines TRBV12-3 or TRBV12-4 with TRBJ2-1, with D perhaps matching TRBD1 or TRBD2 (5 bases each). The CDR3 contains 15 residues. The germline V and J ends were trimmed by 6 bases and 7 bases, with 19 bases remaining between them. Here the CDR3 reads CASSSTGTIGNEQFF. The CDR3 DNA sequence: TGTGCCAGCAGCTCGACCGGGACGATTGGGAATGAGCAGTTCTTC.

This clonotype was found many times. This sequence joins TRBV5-5 and TRBJ1-5, with 9 bases lining up with TRBD1. V shed 4 bases, J shed 4 bases, and the junction held 6 bases outside the gene matches. Per germline, CDR1 SGHKS and CDR2 YYEKEE (reference sequence). This CDR3 is built from 15 residues. The CDR3 DNA is TGTGCCAGCAGCCTGGGACAGGGACTAAATCAGCCCCAGCATTTT. Translation: CASSLGQGLNQPQHF. The full variable domain, with the rest looked up from reference TRBV5-5 and TRBJ1-5, is DAGVTQSPTHLIKTRGQQVTLRCSPISGHKSVSWYQQVLGQGPQFIFQYYEKEERGRGNFPDRFSARQFPNYSSELNVNALLLGDSALYLCASSLGQGLNQPQHFGDGTRLSIL.

Concerning this clonotype: A much larger clone sits a single nucleotide away, making a read error possible. The conserved phenylalanine or tryptophan is not found at the CDR3 terminus, so this likely reflects a read error. This chain joins TRBV6-1 and TRBJ2-1, with TRBD2 matching over 13 bases. Unmatched junction bases numbered 4, after V lost 6 bases and J lost 5 bases. This CDR3 contains 15 residues. Germline CDR1 and CDR2: MNHNS and SASEGT. As DNA, the CDR3 is TGTGCCAGCAGAAGACTAGCGGGAGGAAACAATGAGCAGTTCCTC. Translating gives CASRRLAGGNNEQFL.

This clonotype was recorded many times. The chain is built from TRBV6-5 and TRBJ1-3, with a weak D call TRBD1 (5 bases). V was cut by 2 bases and J by 1 base, with 12 bases left in between. The germline V gene encodes CDR1 MNHEY and CDR2 SVGAGI. This CDR3 is 16 amino acids long. The CDR3 sequence: CASSYVGGTSGNTIYF. The CDR3 DNA sequence: TGTGCCAGCAGTTACGTGGGGGGAACGTCTGGAAACACCATATATTTT.

The rearrangement uses TRBV6-2 or TRBV6-3 and TRBJ2-2; 10 bases agree with TRBD2. The CDR3 contains 17 residues. The V segment lost 6 bases and the J segment 4 bases; nucleotides outside the gene matches: 11. Germline lookup yields CDR1 MNHEY and CDR2 SVGEGT. The CDR3 nucleotides read TGTGCCAGCAGGTCCTACCTAGCGGGGGTTCCCACCGGGGAGCTGTTTTTT. It is translated as CASRSYLAGVPTGELFF.

Comments on this clonotype: A much larger clone differs by one base, so this may be a read error. The chain uses TRBV7-9 and TRBJ2-4; perhaps TRBD1 as D (6 bases). The J call may be mistaken, given a closer DNA end match to TRBJ2-1. The CDR3 sequence is 15 residues long. Germline V gene lookup returns CDR1 SEHNR and CDR2 FQNEAQ (reference sequence). CDR3 loop: CTSSLMGAGTPEQFF. CDR3 sequence (DNA): TGTACCAGCAGCTTGATGGGGGCAGGGACCCCCGAGCAGTTCTTC.

To note about this clonotype: This may stem from a read error, because a much larger clone lies one nucleotide away. The chain joins TRBV6-2 or TRBV6-3 to TRBJ2-5; TRBD2 aligns across 7 bases. This CDR3 is built from 14 residues. J lost 3 bases, V lost 0 bases, and 1 base had no gene match. Germline V lookup: CDR1 MNHEY, CDR2 SVGEGT. CDR3 in amino acids: CASSYSGGEETQYF. The CDR3 DNA sequence: TGTGCCAGCAGTTACTCGGGGGGGGAAGAGACCCAGTACTTC.

V gene TRBV7-9 combines with J gene TRBJ2-7, with D perhaps TRBD1 (6 bases). This CDR3 spans 13 amino acids. Germline CDR1 reads SEHNR; CDR2 reads FQNEAQ (reference sequence). Trimming removed 7 bases at V and 12 bases at J, with 22 bases between. The CDR3 is CASIRTPGQMMYF. CDR3 DNA: TGTGCCAGCATCCGGACACCGGGACAAATGATGTACTTC.

This clonotype was observed at least ten times. This chain links TRBV20-1 with TRBJ2-1; 8 bases map to TRBD2. The V gene end was trimmed by 6 bases and the J gene end by 3 bases; junction bases not matched to a gene: 7. The V gene's germline CDR1 is DFQATT and CDR2 SNEGSKA (reference sequence). The CDR3 loop spans 14 amino acids. The DNA for the CDR3 is TGCAGTGCCCTGAATAGCGGGAACTACAATGAGCAGTTCTTC. Protein product: CSALNSGNYNEQFF.

V and J are TRBV9 and TRBJ2-7, with TRBD2 matching over 8 bases. V lost 4 bases and J lost 0; bases outside the gene matches: 6. CDR1 SGDLS and CDR2 YYNGEE come from the germline V gene. The CDR3 extends over 15 amino acids. The CDR3 DNA follows: TGTGCCAGCAGCCCCCGGGGGGGAGTCTCCTACGAGCAGTACTTC. Translated: CASSPRGGVSYEQYF. The variable domain in full, completed from reference TRBV9 and TRBJ2-7, reads DSGVTQTPKHLITATGQRVTLRCSPRSGDLSVYWYQQSLDQGLQFLIQYYNGEERAKGNILERFSAQQFPDLHSELNLSSLELGDSALYFCASSPRGGVSYEQYFGPGTRLTVT.

This clonotype was detected many times. This chain joins TRBV5-1 and TRBJ1-1; 8 nucleotides line up with TRBD1. This CDR3 has 16 residues. Trimming took 8 bases from V and 5 from J; bases not matched to a gene: 17. CDR1 is SGHRS and CDR2 is YFSETQ in the germline V gene. The CDR3 loop is CASRPTYRGWETEAFF. The DNA for the CDR3 is TGCGCCAGTAGACCGACGTACAGGGGGTGGGAGACTGAAGCTTTCTTT.

This clonotype was seen a few times. The chain carries TRBV6-1 and TRBJ2-6; no clear D. The CDR3 covers 13 residues. V lost 6 bases to trimming and J lost 1 base, with 4 bases between them. Per the germline V gene, CDR1 is MNHNS and CDR2 is SASEGT. CDR3 sequence: CASRGSGANVLTF. CDR3 bases: TGTGCCAGCAGAGGGTCTGGGGCCAACGTCCTGACTTTC.

This clonotype was counted between two and nine times. The chain recombines TRBV5-1 with TRBJ1-1; 8 positions agree with TRBD1. The germline CDR1 and CDR2 sequences are SGHRS and YFSETQ. The CDR3 loop spans 15 amino acids. V shed 2 bases, J shed 2 bases, and the junction held 5 bases outside the gene matches. CDR3 protein: CASSLRTGKNTEAFF. The CDR3, as DNA: TGCGCCAGCAGCTTAAGGACAGGGAAAAACACTGAAGCTTTCTTT.

This rearrangement joins TRBV30 to TRBJ2-2; 8 bases match TRBD1. This CDR3 comprises 19 residues. J was trimmed by 4 bases and V by 4 bases; bases with no gene match: 20. Looked up from germline, CDR1 is GTSNPN and CDR2 is SVGIG (reference sequence). The DNA for the CDR3 is TGTGCCTGGACCTCCTGGGCGGGACAGGCGGGCGAGAGCACCGGGGAGCTGTTTTTT. It codes for CAWTSWAGQAGESTGELFF. The full variable domain, in which reference TRBV30 and TRBJ2-2 provide the parts outside the CDR3, is SQTIHQWPATLVQPVGSPLSLECTVEGTSNPNLYWYRQAAGRGLQLLFYSVGIGQISSEVPQNLSASRPQDRQFILSSKKLLLSDSGFYLCAWTSWAGQAGESTGELFFGEGSRLTVL.

The V call is TRBV5-1, the J call TRBJ2-7; D gene unclear. Germline V gene lookup returns CDR1 SGHRS and CDR2 YFSETQ. The V end was cut by 2 bases, the J end by 2 bases, with 8 bases between. The CDR3 has 13 residues. In DNA form, the CDR3 reads TGCGCCAGCAGCTTAGGCATGGCCTACGAGCAGTACTTC. Translating gives CASSLGMAYEQYF.

This clonotype was counted many times. The genes are TRBV18 and TRBJ1-3; tentatively, D is TRBD1 (5 bases). The V end lost 2 bases, the J end lost 4 bases, and 9 bases lay between the germline ends. CDR1 is KGHSH, CDR2 LQKENI, per germline. The CDR3 has 14 amino acids. The CDR3 here is CASSPNDSGNTIYF. CDR3 bases: TGTGCCAGCTCACCAAACGACAGCGGAAACACCATATATTTT.

The J gene is TRBJ2-7, the V gene TRBV20-1; 8 nucleotides agree with TRBD2. The CDR3 length is 13 residues. Trimming at V came to 5 bases and at J to 4 bases, leaving 7 bases not matched to a gene. From germline, CDR1 is DFQATT and CDR2 SNEGSKA (reference sequence). Here the CDR3 DNA reads TGCAGTGCTCCCAGGAGCGGGGGATACGAGCAGTACTTC. Encoded protein: CSAPRSGGYEQYF.

V is TRBV7-9 and J is TRBJ1-1; D ambiguous. Germline CDR1 SEHNR, CDR2 FQNEAQ (reference sequence). V lost 1 base to trimming and J lost 1 base, with 7 bases between them. The CDR3 consists of 14 residues. The CDR3 loop is CASSLGAKNTEAFF. DNA for the CDR3: TGTGCCAGCAGCTTAGGGGCGAAGAACACTGAAGCTTTCTTT.

With regard to this clonotype: This sequence may be a read error, since a much larger clone differs from it by one base. The chain combines TRBV6-2 or TRBV6-3 with TRBJ2-3; TRBD2 agrees at 10 bases. The germline gives CDR1 MNHEY, CDR2 SVGEGT. This CDR3 is built from 18 residues. This chain's CDR3 is CASSPLRGLAASTVTQYF. The CDR3 DNA reads as TGTGCCAGCAGTCCCTTACGCGGACTAGCGGCTAGCACAGTTACGCAGTATTTT.

This clonotype was seen ten or more times. The chain uses TRBV12-3 or TRBV12-4 and TRBJ2-3, with TRBD2 matching 8 bases. The length of the CDR3 is 16 residues. The J segment lost 1 base and the V segment lost 5 bases, leaving 8 bases of the junction unmatched. The CDR3 bases are TGTGCCAGCAGTCCTCGGACTAGCCCTCGCACAGATACGCAGTATTTT. Amino acid sequence: CASSPRTSPRTDTQYF.

In its sample, this clonotype was seen many times. The chain combines TRBV3-1 with TRBJ2-3; 9 bases agree with TRBD2. Germline loops: CDR1 LGHDT, CDR2 YNNKEL (reference sequence). Losses at the gene ends were 1 base for V and 5 bases for J; bases not matched to a gene: 7. The CDR3 spans 16 residues. CDR3 loop: CASSQVGGGAKDTQYF. The CDR3 bases are TGTGCCAGCAGCCAAGTGGGCGGGGGGGCCAAAGATACGCAGTATTTT.

The rearrangement links TRBV6-1 to TRBJ2-5; 9 nucleotides agree with TRBD2. CDR3 length: 13 amino acids. With 6 bases clipped from V and 5 bases from J, the junction kept 4 bases outside the gene matches. The germline V gene has CDR1 MNHNS and CDR2 SASEGT. CDR3 sequence: CASRAGGEETQYF. The CDR3 DNA reads TGTGCCAGCAGAGCGGGGGGTGAGGAGACCCAGTACTTC.

This clonotype was counted at least ten times. J is TRBJ1-2 and V is TRBV10-2; D may be TRBD1 (5 bases). CDR3 length: 15 residues. The germline V and J ends were trimmed by 7 bases and 4 bases, with 19 bases remaining between them. The germline V gene has CDR1 WSHSY and CDR2 SAAADI. The CDR3 nucleotides read TGCGCCAGCACCCCGACAGAGGCAGCGGGCTATGGCTACACCTTC. It is translated as CASTPTEAAGYGYTF.

The table lists this clonotype with a few counts. The chain joins TRBV28 to TRBJ2-7, with TRBD2 matching over 7 bases. Germline CDR1 and CDR2: MDHEN and SYDVKM. CDR3 size: 16 residues. J gave up 4 bases and V 5 bases, and 14 bases lay outside the gene matches. The CDR3 loop reads CASSPPPGLERYEQYF. CDR3 DNA sequence: TGTGCCAGCAGTCCTCCTCCCGGACTAGAGCGTTACGAGCAGTACTTC.

About this clonotype itself: A much bigger clone sits one base away, suggesting this may be a read error. The rearrangement links TRBV13 to TRBJ2-3; D is uncertain. CDR3 length: 16 amino acids. CDR1 is PRHDT and CDR2 is FYEKMQ in the germline V gene (reference sequence). V lost 4 bases and J 1 base, leaving 15 bases between the germline ends. The CDR3 protein is CASSSGLVTGTDTQYF. CDR3 nucleotide sequence: TGTGCCAGCAGCTCCGGCCTAGTGACTGGCACAGATACGCAGTATTTT.